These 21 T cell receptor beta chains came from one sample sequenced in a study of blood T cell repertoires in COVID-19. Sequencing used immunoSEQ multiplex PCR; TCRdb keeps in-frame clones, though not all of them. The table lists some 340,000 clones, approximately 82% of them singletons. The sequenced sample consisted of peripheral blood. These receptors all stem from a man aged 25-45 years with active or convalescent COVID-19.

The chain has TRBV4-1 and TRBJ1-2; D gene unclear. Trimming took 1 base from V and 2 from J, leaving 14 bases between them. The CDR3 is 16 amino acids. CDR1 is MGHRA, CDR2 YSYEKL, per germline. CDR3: CASSQVVRWSNYGYTF. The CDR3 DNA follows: TGCGCCAGCAGCCAAGTAGTACGGTGGTCGAACTATGGCTACACCTTC.

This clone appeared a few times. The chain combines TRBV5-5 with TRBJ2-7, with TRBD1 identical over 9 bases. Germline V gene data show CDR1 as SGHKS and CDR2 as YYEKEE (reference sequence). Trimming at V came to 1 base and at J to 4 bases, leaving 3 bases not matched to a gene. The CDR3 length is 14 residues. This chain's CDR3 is CASSLSGQGYEQYF. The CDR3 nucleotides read TGTGCCAGCAGCTTGTCTGGACAGGGGTACGAGCAGTACTTC.

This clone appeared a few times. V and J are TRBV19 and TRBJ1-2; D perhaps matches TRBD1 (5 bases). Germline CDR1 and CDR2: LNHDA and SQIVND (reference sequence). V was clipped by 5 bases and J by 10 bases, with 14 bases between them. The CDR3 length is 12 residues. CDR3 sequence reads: CASSSQGSPYTF. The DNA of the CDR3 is TGTGCCAGTAGTTCTCAGGGAAGTCCCTACACCTTC.

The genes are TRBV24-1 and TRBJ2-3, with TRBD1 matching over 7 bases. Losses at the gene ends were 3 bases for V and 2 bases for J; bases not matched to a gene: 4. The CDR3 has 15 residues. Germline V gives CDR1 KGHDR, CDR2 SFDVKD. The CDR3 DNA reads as TGTGCCACCAGTGATGGGGACAGTTTCACAGATACGCAGTATTTT. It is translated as CATSDGDSFTDTQYF.

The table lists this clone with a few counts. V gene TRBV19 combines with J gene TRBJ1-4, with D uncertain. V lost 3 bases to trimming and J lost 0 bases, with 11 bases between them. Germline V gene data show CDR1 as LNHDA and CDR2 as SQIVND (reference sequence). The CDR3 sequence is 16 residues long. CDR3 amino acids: CASSMVVGATNEKLFF. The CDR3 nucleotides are TGTGCCAGTAGTATGGTCGTCGGGGCAACTAATGAAAAACTGTTTTTT.

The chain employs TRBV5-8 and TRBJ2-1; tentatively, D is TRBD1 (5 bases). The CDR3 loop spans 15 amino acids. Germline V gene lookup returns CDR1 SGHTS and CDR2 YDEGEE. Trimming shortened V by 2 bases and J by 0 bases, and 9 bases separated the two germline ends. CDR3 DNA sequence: TGTGCCAGCAGCTTTAGACAGAGCTCCTACAATGAGCAGTTCTTC. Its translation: CASSFRQSSYNEQFF.

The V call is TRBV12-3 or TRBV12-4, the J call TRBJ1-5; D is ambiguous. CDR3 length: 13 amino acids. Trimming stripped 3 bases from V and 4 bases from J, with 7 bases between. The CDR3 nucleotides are TGTGCCAGCAGTTTGACTGAGAATCAGCCCCAGCATTTT. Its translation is CASSLTENQPQHF.

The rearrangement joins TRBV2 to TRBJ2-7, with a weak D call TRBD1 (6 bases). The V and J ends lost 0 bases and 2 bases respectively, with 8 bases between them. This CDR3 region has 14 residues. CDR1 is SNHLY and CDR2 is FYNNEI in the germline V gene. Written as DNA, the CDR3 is TGTGCCAGCAGTGAAGCGAACAGGGCCTACGAGCAGTACTTC. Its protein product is CASSEANRAYEQYF.

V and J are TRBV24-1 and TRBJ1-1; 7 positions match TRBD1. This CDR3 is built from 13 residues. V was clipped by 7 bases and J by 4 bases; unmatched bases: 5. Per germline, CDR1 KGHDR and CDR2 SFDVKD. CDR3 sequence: CATRNRGGTEAFF. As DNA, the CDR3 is TGTGCCACCAGAAACAGGGGAGGCACTGAAGCTTTCTTT.

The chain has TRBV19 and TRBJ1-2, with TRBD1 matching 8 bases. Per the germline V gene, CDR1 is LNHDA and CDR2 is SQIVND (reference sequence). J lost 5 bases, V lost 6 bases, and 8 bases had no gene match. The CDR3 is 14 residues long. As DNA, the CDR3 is TGTGCCAGTAGGGGGCAGGGGGCGCGGTATGGCTACACCTTC. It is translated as CASRGQGARYGYTF.

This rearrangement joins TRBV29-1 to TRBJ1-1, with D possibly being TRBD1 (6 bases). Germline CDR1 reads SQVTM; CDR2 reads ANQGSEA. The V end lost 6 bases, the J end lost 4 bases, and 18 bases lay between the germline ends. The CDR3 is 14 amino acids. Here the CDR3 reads CSVVHQQGSTEAFF. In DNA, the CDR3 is TGCAGCGTCGTACACCAACAGGGTAGCACTGAAGCTTTCTTT.

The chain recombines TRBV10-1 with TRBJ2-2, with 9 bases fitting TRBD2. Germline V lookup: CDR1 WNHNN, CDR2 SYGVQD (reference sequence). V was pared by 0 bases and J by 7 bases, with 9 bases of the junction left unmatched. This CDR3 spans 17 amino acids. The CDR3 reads CASSESMLAGKHGELFF. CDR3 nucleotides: TGCGCCAGCAGTGAGTCGATGCTAGCGGGGAAGCACGGGGAGCTGTTTTTT.

This CDR3 reads CACQTLGTGSYEQYF. CDR3 coding DNA: TGTGCCTGCCAAACCCTCGGCACAGGGTCCTACGAGCAGTACTTC. V usage is TRBV30 and J usage is TRBJ2-7; maybe TRBD1 (6 bases). Germline lookup yields CDR1 GTSNPN and CDR2 SVGIG (reference sequence). CDR3 size: 15 residues. V was clipped by 6 bases and J by 1 base, with 19 bases between them.

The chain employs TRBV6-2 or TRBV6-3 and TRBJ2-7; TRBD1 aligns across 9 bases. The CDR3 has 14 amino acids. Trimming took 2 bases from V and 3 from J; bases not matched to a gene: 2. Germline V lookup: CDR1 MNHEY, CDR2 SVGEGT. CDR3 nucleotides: TGTGCCAGCAGTTACGGGACAGGGCGCTACGAGCAGTACTTC. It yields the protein CASSYGTGRYEQYF.

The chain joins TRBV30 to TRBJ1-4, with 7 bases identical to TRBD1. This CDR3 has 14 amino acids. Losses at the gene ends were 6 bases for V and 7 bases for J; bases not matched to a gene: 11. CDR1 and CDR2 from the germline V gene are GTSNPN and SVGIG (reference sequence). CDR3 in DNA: TGTGCCTGCCCTAGGGGGACAGCTGGTGAAAAACTGTTTTTT. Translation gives CACPRGTAGEKLFF.

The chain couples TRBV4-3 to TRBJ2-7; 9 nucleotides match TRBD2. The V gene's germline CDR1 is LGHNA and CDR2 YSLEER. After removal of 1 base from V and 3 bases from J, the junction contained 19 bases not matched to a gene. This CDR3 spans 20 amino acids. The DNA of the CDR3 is TGCGCCAGCAGCCAAGTCCTAACGGGGAGCGGGGGGAGTGGTCTCTACGAGCAGTACTTC. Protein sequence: CASSQVLTGSGGSGLYEQYF.

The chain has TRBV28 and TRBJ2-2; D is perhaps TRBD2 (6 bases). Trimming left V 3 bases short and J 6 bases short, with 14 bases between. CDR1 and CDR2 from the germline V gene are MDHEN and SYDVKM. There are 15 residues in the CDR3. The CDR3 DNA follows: TGTGCCAGCAGTTTTGAGACTAGACACCCCGGGGAGCTGTTTTTT. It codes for CASSFETRHPGELFF.

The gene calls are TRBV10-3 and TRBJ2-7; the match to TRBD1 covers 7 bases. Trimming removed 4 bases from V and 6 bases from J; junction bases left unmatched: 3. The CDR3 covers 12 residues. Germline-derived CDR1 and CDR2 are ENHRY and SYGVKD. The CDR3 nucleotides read TGTGCCATCAGTGTTAACAGGGGCGAGCAGTACTTC. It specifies CAISVNRGEQYF.

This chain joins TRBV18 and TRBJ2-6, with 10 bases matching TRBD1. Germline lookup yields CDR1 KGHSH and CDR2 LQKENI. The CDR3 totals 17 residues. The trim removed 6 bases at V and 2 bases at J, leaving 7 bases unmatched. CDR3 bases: TGTGCCAGCTCCGAGACAGGGGGCATCACTGGGGCCAACGTCCTGACTTTC. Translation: CASSETGGITGANVLTF.

CDR3 coding DNA: TGTGCCAGCAGCGGGGACAGGGAAAGGGACACTGAAGCTTTCTTT. Translating gives CASSGDRERDTEAFF. V usage is TRBV5-5 and J usage is TRBJ1-1, with 9 nucleotides matching TRBD1. The CDR3 is 15 residues long. The V gene end was trimmed by 4 bases and the J gene end by 3 bases; junction bases not matched to a gene: 7. Germline assignment: CDR1 SGHKS and CDR2 YYEKEE (reference sequence).

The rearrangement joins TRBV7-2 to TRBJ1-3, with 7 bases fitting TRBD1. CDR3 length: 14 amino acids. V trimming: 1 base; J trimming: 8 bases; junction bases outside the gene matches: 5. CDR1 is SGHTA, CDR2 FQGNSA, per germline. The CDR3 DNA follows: TGTGCCAGCAGCTTAGGTCGACAGGGATACACCATATATTTT. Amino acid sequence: CASSLGRQGYTIYF.